The next 8 T cell receptor beta chains were all read from a single sample in a study of early T cells in non-severe SARS-CoV-2 infection. TCRdb re-called the 5' RACE reads with MiXCR, one entry per CDR3 protein. The data show tens of thousands of distinct CDR3 sequences, 5.2% seen once. Sequencing was carried out using whole blood. The receptors stem from an adult who was a healthcare worker with PCR-confirmed SARS-CoV-2 infection or an uninfected control (not recorded which).

This clonotype was observed at least ten times. The chain combines TRBV7-3 with TRBJ2-2, with TRBD1 matching 7 bases. Germline values: CDR1 SGHTA, CDR2 FQGTGA. The length of the CDR3 is 14 residues. V trimming: 2 bases; J trimming: 6 bases; junction bases outside the gene matches: 3. CDR3 residues: CASSLGTASGELFF. For the CDR3, the DNA is TGTGCCAGCAGCTTAGGGACAGCATCCGGGGAGCTGTTTTTT. Full variable domain (outside the CDR3, taken from reference TRBV7-3 and TRBJ2-2): GAGVSQTPSNKVTEKGKYVELRCDPISGHTALYWYRQSLGQGPEFLIYFQGTGAADDSGLPNDRFFAVRPEGSVSTLKIQRTERGDSAVYLCASSLGTASGELFFGEGSRLTVL.

The rearrangement links TRBV7-2 to TRBJ2-3; 7 positions agree with TRBD2. After removal of 1 base from V and 1 base from J, the junction contained 2 bases not matched to a gene. Germline V gene data show CDR1 as SGHTA and CDR2 as FQGNSA. This CDR3 is 15 amino acids long. The CDR3 nucleotides are TGTGCCAGCAGCTTAGATGCGGGAGGCACAGATACGCAGTATTTT. It yields the protein CASSLDAGGTDTQYF.

This clonotype was seen at least ten times. The chain combines TRBV7-8 with TRBJ2-5; no definite D call. This CDR3 has 12 amino acids. Trimming pared 3 bases from V and 9 bases from J, leaving 11 bases between. Germline CDR1 and CDR2: SGHVS and FQNEAQ. CDR3 loop: CASSFPGRSQYF. The DNA for the CDR3 is TGTGCCAGCAGCTTTCCCGGGCGGTCCCAGTACTTC. Full variable domain (rest looked up from reference TRBV7-8 and TRBJ2-5): GAGVSQSPRYKVAKRGQDVALRCDPISGHVSLFWYQQALGQGPEFLTYFQNEAQLDKSGLPSDRFFAERPEGSVSTLKIQRTQQEDSAVYLCASSFPGRSQYFGPGTRLLVL.

This clonotype has more than one count but fewer than ten. J is TRBJ1-1 and V is TRBV7-9; D not certain. Germline loops: CDR1 SEHNR, CDR2 FQNEAQ (reference sequence). V was cut by 6 bases and J by 3 bases, with 14 bases left in between. The CDR3 spans 14 residues. CDR3 loop: CASRRRAVDTEAFF. CDR3 coding DNA: TGTGCCAGCAGGCGCCGGGCCGTGGACACTGAAGCTTTCTTT.

This clonotype was counted a few times. The chain combines TRBV6-1 with TRBJ2-5, with 12 bases identical to TRBD2. CDR1 is MNHNS and CDR2 is SASEGT in the germline V gene. V lost 2 bases to trimming and J lost 4 bases; unmatched junction nucleotides: 2. CDR3 length: 15 residues. The CDR3 is CASSELAGGPETQYF. CDR3 DNA: TGTGCCAGCAGTGAACTAGCGGGAGGGCCAGAGACCCAGTACTTC.

This clonotype was detected many times. The J gene is TRBJ2-1, the V gene TRBV5-1; perhaps D is TRBD1 or TRBD2 (5 bases each). V was cut by 4 bases and J by 0 bases, with 11 bases left in between. CDR1 SGHRS and CDR2 YFSETQ come from the germline V gene. There are 15 residues in the CDR3. CDR3 nucleotides: TGCGCCAGCAGCGGGGGACGCCGCTCCTACAATGAGCAGTTCTTC. This gives the protein CASSGGRRSYNEQFF.

This clonotype was seen only a few times. The chain uses TRBV11-2 and TRBJ2-1; D not certain. CDR1 SGHAT and CDR2 FQNNGV come from the germline V gene. With 4 bases removed from V and 7 bases from J, the gap between germline ends came to 8 bases. The CDR3 extends over 12 amino acids. The DNA for the CDR3 is TGTGCCAGCAGCTATGTAGGGAATGAGCAGTTCTTC. Residues: CASSYVGNEQFF. The variable domain in full, completed from reference TRBV11-2 and TRBJ2-1, reads EAGVAQSPRYKIIEKRQSVAFWCNPISGHATLYWYQQILGQGPKLLIQFQNNGVVDDSQLPKDRFSAERLKGVDSTLKIQPAKLEDSAVYLCASSYVGNEQFFGPGTRLTVL.

The chain uses TRBV18 and TRBJ1-4, with unresolved D. Germline V gene data show CDR1 as KGHSH and CDR2 as LQKENI. V lost 6 bases, J lost 8 bases, and 7 bases lay in between. The CDR3 spans 11 residues. Here the CDR3 reads CASSQKEKLFF. In DNA, the CDR3 is TGTGCCAGCTCCCAAAAGGAAAAACTGTTTTTT.